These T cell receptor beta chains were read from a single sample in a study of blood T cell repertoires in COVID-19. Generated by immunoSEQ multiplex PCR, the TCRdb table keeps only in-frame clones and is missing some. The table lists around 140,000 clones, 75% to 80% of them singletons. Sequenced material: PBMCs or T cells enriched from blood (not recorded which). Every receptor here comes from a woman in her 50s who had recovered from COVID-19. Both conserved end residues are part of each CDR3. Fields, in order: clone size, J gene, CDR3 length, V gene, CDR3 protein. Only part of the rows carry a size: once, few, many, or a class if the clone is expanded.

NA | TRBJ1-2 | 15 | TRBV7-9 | CASSLEAGTGNGYTF
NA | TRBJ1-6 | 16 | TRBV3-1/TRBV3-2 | CASSRLAGQINSPLHF
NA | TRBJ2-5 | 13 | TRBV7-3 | CASSFDRQETQYF
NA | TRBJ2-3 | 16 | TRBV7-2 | CASSFGLAGPTDTQYF
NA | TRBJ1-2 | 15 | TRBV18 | CASSPPAGGEGGYTF
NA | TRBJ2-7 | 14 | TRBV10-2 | CASSSYSGKAEQYF
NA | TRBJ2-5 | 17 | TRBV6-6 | CASSPWTSGGTQETQYF
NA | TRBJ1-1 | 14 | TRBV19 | CASSSGQLNTEAFF
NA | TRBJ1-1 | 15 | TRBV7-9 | CASSLAGGMNTEAFF
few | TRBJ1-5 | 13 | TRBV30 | CAWSAQGDQPQHF
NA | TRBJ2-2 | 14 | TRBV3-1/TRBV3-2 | CASLGGPNTGELFF
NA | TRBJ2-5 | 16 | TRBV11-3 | CASSLDGGRGAETQYF
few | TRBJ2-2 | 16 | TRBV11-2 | CASSLLRSANTGELFF
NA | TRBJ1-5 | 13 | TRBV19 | CASSLRRYQPQHF
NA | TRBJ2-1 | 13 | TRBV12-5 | CASGLVTGGEQFF
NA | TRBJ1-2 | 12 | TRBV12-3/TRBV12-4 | CASSPTRGGYTF
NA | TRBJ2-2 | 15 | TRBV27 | CASSFLRGQGGELFF
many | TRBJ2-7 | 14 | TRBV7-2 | CASSSDFSSYEQYF
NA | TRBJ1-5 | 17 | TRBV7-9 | CASSLVGGQYGNQPQHF
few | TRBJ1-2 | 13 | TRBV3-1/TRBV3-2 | CASSQGLRGGYTF
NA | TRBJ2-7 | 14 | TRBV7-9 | CATTQDRASYEQYF
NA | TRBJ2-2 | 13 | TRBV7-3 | CASGPGGTGELFF
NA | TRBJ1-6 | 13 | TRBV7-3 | CASSLQGNSPLHF
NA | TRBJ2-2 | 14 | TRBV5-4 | CASLNDRATGELFF
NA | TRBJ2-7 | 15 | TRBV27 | CASRGPGQGWHEQYF
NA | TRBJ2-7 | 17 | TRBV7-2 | CASSRRASGRGSYEQYF
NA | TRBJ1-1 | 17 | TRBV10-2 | CASSEYGTAYLNTEAFF
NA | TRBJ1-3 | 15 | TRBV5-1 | CASSFGTDSGNTIYF
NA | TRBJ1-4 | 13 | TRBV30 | CAWSLGTGEKLFF
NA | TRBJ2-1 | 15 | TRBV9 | CASSLDRGTYNEQFF
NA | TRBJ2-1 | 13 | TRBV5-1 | CASSLGGYNEQFF
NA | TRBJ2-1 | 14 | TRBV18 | CASSPGLAGSEQFF
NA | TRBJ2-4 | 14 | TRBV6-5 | CATEPGAIKNIQYF
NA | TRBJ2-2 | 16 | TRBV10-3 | CATGFSGARNTGELFF
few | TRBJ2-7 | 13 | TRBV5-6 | CASSSGTSYEQYF
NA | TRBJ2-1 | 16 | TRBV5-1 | CASTIYSGGPYNEQFF
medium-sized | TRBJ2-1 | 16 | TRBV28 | CASIPPGQGYGSEQFF
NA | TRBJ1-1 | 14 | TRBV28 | CASSLWGGDTEAFF
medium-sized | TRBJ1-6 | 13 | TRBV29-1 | CSVRTGGNSPLHF
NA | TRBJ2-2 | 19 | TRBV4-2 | CASSQDSVQREGTGGELFF
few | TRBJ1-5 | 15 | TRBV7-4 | CASSFCRNSNQPQHF
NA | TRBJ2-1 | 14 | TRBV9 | CASSVGTVYNEQFF
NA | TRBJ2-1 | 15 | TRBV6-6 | CASSRPTSGSLRPFF
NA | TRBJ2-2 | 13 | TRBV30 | CALSGAGAGELFF
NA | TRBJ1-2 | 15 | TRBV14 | CASSQDVRQAYGYTF
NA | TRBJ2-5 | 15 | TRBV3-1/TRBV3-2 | CASSLLAGGLETQYF
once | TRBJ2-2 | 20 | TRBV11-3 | CASSLSRLGIYSPFTGELFF
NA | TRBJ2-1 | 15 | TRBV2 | CASGTGRSSYNEQFF
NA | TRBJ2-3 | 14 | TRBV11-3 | CASSFAGEQDTQYF
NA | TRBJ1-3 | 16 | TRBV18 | CASSQDSGGSGNTIYF
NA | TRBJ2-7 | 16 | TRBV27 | CASSLAGTLSSYEQYF
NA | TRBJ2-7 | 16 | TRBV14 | CASSQDAWGSSYEQYF
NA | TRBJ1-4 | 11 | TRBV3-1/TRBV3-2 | CASSQGQGLFF
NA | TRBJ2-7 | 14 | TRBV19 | CASSSGTGDYEQYF
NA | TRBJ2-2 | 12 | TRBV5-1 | CASTYEGGELFF
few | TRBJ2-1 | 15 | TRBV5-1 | CASSSVAGVQNEQFF
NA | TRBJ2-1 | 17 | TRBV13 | CASSIGLAGGGNYEQFF
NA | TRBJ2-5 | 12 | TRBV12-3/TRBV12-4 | CATMGQEETQYF
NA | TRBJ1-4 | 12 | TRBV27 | CASSQGRGKLFF
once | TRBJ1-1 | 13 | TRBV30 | CAWSKGGDTEAFF